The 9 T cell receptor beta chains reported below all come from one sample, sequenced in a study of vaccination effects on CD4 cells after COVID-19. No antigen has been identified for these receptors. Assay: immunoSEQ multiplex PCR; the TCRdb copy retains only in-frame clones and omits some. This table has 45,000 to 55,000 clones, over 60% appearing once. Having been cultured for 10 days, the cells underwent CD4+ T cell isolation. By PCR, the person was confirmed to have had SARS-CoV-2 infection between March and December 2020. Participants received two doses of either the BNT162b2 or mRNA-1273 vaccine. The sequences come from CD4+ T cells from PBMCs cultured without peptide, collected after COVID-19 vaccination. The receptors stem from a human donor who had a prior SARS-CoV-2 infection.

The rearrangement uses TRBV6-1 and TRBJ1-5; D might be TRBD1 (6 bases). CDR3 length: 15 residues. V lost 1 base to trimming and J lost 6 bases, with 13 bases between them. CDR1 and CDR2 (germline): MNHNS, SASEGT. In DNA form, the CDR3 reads TGTGCCAGCAGTGAAGTAGACAGGATGGGTCAGCCCCAGCATTTT. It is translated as CASSEVDRMGQPQHF.

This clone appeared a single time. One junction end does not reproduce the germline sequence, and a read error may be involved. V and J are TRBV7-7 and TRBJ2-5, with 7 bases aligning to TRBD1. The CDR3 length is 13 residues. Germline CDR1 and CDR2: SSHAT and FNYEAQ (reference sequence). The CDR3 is CASSLRGRETQYF. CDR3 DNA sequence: TGTGCTAGCAGCTTGAGGGGGCGGGAGACCCAGTACTTC.

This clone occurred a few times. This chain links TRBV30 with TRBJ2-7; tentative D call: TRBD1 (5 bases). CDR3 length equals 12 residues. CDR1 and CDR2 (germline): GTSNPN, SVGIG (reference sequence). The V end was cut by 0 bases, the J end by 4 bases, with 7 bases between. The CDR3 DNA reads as TGTGCCTGGAGTGTCCAGGGTTACGAGCAGTACTTC. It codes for CAWSVQGYEQYF.

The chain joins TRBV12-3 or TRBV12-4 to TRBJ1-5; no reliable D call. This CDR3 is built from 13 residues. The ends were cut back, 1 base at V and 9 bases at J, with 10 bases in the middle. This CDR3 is CASSLGVQLPQHF. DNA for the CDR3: TGTGCCAGCAGTTTAGGGGTTCAGCTGCCCCAGCATTTT.

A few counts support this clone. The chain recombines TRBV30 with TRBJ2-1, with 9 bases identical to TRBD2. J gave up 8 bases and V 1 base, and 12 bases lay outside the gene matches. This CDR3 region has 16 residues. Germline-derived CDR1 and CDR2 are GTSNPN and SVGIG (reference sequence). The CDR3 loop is CAWSGGSGRTGDEQFF. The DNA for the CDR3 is TGTGCCTGGAGTGGCGGTAGCGGGAGAACTGGGGATGAGCAGTTCTTC.

The CDR3 spells CASSQGSRLPAGGVSSYNEQFF. The CDR3 DNA follows: TGCGCCAGCAGCCAAGGATCCCGCCTGCCCGCCGGAGGCGTGAGCTCCTACAATGAGCAGTTCTTC. The rearrangement links TRBV4-1 to TRBJ2-1, with D possibly TRBD2 on 5 matching bases. Looked up from germline, CDR1 is MGHRA and CDR2 is YSYEKL. This CDR3 has 22 residues. V was trimmed by 1 base and J by 0 bases, leaving 28 bases between them.

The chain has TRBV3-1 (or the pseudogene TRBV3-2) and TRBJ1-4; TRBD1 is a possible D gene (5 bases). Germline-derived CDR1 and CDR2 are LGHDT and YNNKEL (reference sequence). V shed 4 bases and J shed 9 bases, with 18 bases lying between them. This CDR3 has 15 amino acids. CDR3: CASSLRGPLSQKLFF. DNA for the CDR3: TGTGCCAGCAGCCTGAGGGGACCCCTCTCCCAAAAACTGTTTTTT.

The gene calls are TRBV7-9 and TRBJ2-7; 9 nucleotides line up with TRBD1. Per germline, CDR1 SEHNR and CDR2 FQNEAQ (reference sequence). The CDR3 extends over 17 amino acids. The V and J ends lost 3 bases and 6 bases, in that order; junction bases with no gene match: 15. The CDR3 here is CASSLLGVTTGGGEQYF. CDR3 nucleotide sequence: TGTGCCAGCAGCTTGCTCGGCGTCACCACAGGGGGCGGCGAGCAGTACTTC.

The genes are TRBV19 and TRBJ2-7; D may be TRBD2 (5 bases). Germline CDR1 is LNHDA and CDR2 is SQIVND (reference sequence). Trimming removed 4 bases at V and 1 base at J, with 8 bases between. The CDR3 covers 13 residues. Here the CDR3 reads CASSSGLSYEQYF. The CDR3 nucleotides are TGTGCCAGTAGTAGCGGGTTGTCCTACGAGCAGTACTTC.